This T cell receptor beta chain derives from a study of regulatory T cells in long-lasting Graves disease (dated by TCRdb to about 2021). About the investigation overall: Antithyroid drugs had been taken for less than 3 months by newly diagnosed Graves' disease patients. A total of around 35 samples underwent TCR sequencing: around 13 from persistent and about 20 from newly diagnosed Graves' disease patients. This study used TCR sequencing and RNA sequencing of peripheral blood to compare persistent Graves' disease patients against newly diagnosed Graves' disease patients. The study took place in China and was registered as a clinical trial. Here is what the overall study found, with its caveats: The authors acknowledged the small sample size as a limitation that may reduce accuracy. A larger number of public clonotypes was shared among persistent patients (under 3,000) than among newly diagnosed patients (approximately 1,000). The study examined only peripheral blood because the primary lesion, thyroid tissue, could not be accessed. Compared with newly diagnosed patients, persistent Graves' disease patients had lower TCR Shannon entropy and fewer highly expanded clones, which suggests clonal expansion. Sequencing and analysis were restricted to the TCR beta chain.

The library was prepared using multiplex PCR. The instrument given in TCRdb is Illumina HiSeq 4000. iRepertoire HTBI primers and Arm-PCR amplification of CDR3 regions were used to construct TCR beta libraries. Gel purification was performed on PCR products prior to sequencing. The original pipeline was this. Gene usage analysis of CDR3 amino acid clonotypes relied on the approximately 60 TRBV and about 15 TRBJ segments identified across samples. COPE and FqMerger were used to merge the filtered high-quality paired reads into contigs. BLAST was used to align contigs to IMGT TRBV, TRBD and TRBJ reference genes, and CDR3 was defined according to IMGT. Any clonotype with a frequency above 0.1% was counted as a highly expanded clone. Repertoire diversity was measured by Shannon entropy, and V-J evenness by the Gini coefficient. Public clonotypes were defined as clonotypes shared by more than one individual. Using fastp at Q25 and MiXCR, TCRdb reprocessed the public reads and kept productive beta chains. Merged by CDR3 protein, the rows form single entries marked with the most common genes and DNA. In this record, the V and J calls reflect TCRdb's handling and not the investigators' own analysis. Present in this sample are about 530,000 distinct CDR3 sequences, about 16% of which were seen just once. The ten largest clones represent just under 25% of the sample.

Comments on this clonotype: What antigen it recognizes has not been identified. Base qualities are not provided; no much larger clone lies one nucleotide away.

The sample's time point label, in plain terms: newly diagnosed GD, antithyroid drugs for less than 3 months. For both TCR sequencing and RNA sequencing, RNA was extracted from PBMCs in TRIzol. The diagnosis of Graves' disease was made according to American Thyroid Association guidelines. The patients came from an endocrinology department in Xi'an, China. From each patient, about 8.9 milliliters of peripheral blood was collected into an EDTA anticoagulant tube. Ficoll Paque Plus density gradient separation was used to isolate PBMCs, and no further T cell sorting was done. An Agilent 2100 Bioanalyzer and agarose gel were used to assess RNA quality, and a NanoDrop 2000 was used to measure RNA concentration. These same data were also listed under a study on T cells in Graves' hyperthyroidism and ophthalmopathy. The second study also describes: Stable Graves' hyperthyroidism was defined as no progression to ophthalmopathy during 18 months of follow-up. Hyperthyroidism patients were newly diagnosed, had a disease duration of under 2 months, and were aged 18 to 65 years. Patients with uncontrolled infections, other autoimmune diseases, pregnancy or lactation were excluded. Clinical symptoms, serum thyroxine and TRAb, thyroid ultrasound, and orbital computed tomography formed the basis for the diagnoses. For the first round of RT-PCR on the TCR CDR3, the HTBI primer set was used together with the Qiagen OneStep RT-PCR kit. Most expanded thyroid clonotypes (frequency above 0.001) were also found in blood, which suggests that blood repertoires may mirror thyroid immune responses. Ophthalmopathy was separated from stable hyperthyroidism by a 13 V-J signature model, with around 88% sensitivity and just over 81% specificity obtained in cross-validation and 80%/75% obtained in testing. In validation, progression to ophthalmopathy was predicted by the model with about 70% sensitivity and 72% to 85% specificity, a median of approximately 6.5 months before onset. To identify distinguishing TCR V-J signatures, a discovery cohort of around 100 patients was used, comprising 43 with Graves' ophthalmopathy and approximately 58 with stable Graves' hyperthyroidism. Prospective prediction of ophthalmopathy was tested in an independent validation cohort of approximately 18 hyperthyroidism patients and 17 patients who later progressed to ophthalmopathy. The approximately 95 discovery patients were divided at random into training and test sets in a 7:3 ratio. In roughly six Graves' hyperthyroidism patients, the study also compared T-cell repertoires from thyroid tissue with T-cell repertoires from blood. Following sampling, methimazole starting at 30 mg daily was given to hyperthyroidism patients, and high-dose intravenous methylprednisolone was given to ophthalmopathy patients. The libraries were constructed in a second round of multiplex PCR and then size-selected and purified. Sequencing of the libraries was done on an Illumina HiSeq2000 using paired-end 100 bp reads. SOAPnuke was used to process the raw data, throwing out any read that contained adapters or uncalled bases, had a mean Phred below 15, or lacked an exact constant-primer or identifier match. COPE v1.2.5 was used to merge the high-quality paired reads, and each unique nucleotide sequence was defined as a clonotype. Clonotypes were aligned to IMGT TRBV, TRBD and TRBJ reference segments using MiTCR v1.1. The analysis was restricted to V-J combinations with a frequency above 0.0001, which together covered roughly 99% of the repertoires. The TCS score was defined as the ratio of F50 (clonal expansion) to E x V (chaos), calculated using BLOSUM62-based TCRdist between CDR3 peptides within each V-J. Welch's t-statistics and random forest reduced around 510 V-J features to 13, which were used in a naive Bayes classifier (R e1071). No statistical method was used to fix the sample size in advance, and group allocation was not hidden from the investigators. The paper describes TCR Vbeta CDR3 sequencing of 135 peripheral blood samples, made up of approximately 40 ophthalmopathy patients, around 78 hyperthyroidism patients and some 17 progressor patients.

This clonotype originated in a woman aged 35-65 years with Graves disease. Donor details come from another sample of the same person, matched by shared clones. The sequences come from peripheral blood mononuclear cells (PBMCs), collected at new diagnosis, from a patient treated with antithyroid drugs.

The CDR3 protein is CAQQGAARNYGYTF. The DNA sequence reads TGTGCCCAGCAAGGGGCAGCGCGAAACTATGGCTACACCTTC. The V and J genes are TRBV7-2 and TRBJ1-2; a tentative D call is TRBD1 (5 bases match). Reading the germline V gene gives CDR1 SGHTA and CDR2 FQGNSA. The CDR3, from cysteine to phenylalanine, totals 14 residues. Only the CDR3 portion is preserved as DNA: 42 bases, with reading frame beginning at the first base. The junction carries 18 bases between V and J, which are trimmed by 11 bases and 2 bases respectively.